This TCR beta chain was sequenced during a study of T-cell memory formation after mild COVID-19. TCRdb itself ran the 5' RACE reads through MiXCR, one entry per CDR3 protein. The sample holds approximately 250,000 distinct CDR3 sequences, around 15% seen once. There are many counts of this clonotype. CDR3 size: 15 residues. Germline values: CDR1 SGHTA, CDR2 FQGNSA. V gave up 6 bases and J gave up 0 bases; unmatched junction bases: 3. The TCR was taken from a young man who had mild COVID-19 (a few samples of this study predate the infection). Cell type and time point are not known. V is TRBV7-2 and J is TRBJ2-1; TRBD2 matches 9 bases. Sequencing used PBMCs or a T cell subset sorted from them (not recorded which). In DNA, the CDR3 is TGTGCCAGCAGTCTAGCGGGGTCCTCCTACAATGAGCAGTTCTTC. Amino acid sequence: CASSLAGSSYNEQFF.